One sample yielded the 17 T cell receptor beta chains listed below, sequenced in a study of cytomegalovirus exposure and HLA in healthy donors. 60 Vbeta and 13 Jbeta primers were used in PCR. Measured with immunoSEQ multiplex PCR; TCRdb has only the in-frame clones, and not every one. Here the sample spans roughly 150,000 clones, about 70% being singletons. The sample taken for sequencing was PBMCs. Source of these receptors: a man aged 25 to 40 in good health and CMV-seropositive.

The chain links TRBV10-3 to TRBJ2-3, with D tentatively TRBD1 (6 bases). Per germline, CDR1 ENHRY and CDR2 SYGVKD. V was pared by 7 bases and J by 4 bases, with 12 bases between. The CDR3 runs to 13 residues. CDR3 sequence (DNA): TGTGCCATCACCGGGACACCGGCAGATACGCAGTATTTT. Its translation: CAITGTPADTQYF.

CDR3 coding DNA: TGTGCCAGCAGCTTAGGAAGGGAGAACTATGGCTACACCTTC. Amino acids: CASSLGRENYGYTF. The rearrangement links TRBV7-2 to TRBJ1-2; no clear D. CDR1 and CDR2 from the germline V gene are SGHTA and FQGNSA. This CDR3 is 14 amino acids long. V gave up 1 base and J gave up 2 bases, with 8 bases separating them.

V usage is TRBV7-9 and J usage is TRBJ1-1; no reliable D call. This CDR3 is 13 amino acids long. V was clipped by 5 bases and J by 2 bases, with 9 bases between them. The germline gives CDR1 SEHNR, CDR2 FQNEAQ (reference sequence). The CDR3 region has the DNA TGTGCCAGCAGCACAAATCTCAACACTGAAGCTTTCTTT. It yields the protein CASSTNLNTEAFF.

This clone turned up a few times. The chain uses TRBV6-6 and TRBJ1-1; D is perhaps TRBD1 (5 bases). The CDR3 is made up of 14 amino acids. Germline loops: CDR1 MNHNY, CDR2 SVGAGI (reference sequence). V gave up 2 bases and J gave up 1 base, with 8 bases separating them. The CDR3 DNA is TGTGCCAGCAGTTACGTAGGGGAGAACACTGAAGCTTTCTTT. Translated, it gives CASSYVGENTEAFF.

This sequence joins TRBV9 and TRBJ2-7; D may be TRBD2 (6 bases). Germline V gene lookup returns CDR1 SGDLS and CDR2 YYNGEE. V lost 4 bases and J lost 7, with 18 bases in between. The CDR3 runs to 14 residues. This chain's CDR3 is CASSLTGLQGEQYF. The CDR3 coding sequence is TGTGCCAGCAGCCTAACGGGACTCCAGGGAGAGCAGTACTTC.

The CDR3 nucleotides are TGTGCCAGCAGTTCCGGGACAGAGAATCAGCCCCAGCATTTT. Translating gives CASSSGTENQPQHF. The rearrangement uses TRBV6-1 and TRBJ1-5; 7 bases agree with TRBD1. The CDR3 loop spans 14 amino acids. The germline CDR1 and CDR2 sequences are MNHNS and SASEGT. The junction had 5 bases not matched to a gene; V was cut back by 5 bases and J by 4 bases.

Of note for this clone: Other DNA sequences of this sample code for an identical CDR3. This chain links TRBV9 with TRBJ2-7; the D is unclear. The CDR3 is made up of 14 amino acids. V gave up 0 bases and J gave up 0 bases, with 7 bases separating them. CDR1 is SGDLS, CDR2 YYNGEE, per germline. CDR3 protein: CASSVGGDSYEQYF. DNA of the CDR3: TGTGCCAGCAGCGTAGGCGGTGACTCCTACGAGCAGTACTTC.

The CDR3 reads CASSFSGSRLSSYEQYF. CDR3 DNA: TGTGCCAGCAGTTTCTCTGGGAGTCGCCTGAGCTCCTACGAGCAGTACTTC. This chain links TRBV28 with TRBJ2-7; possibly TRBD2 for D (5 bases). CDR1 and CDR2 from the germline V gene are MDHEN and SYDVKM. Trimming took off 3 bases at V and 0 bases at J, with 18 bases between the two ends. The CDR3 spans 17 residues.

This clone was counted a single time. The V gene is TRBV5-1, the J gene TRBJ2-7; the D gene is possibly TRBD1 (5 bases). Between the trimmed V and J ends, which lost 3 bases and 1 base, there was a span of 11 bases. Germline CDR1 and CDR2: SGHRS and YFSETQ. CDR3 length: 14 amino acids. The CDR3 region has the DNA TGCGCCAGCAGCTCGTACAGGCTTTCCTACGAGCAGTACTTC. Encoded protein: CASSSYRLSYEQYF.

The J gene is TRBJ2-2, the V gene TRBV7-7; 7 positions match TRBD1. The CDR3 runs to 17 residues. The germline V gene encodes CDR1 SSHAT and CDR2 FNYEAQ (reference sequence). With V trimmed by 6 bases and J by 5 bases, 15 bases remained unmatched. This chain's CDR3 is CASSPRIQGLGTGELFF. The CDR3, as DNA: TGTGCCAGCAGTCCTAGAATACAGGGGCTAGGGACCGGGGAGCTGTTTTTT.

The J gene is TRBJ2-5, the V gene TRBV10-1; 10 bases agree with TRBD1. Germline values: CDR1 WNHNN, CDR2 SYGVQD (reference sequence). This CDR3 contains 16 residues. The trim removed 6 bases at V and 0 bases at J, leaving 7 bases unmatched. CDR3 region: CASSQTGTGDQETQYF. The CDR3 DNA sequence: TGCGCCAGCAGCCAAACCGGGACAGGGGACCAAGAGACCCAGTACTTC.

This chain links TRBV11-2 with TRBJ2-3, with a possible D match to TRBD2 (5 bases). V was clipped by 1 base and J by 4 bases, with 15 bases between them. Per germline, CDR1 SGHAT and CDR2 FQNNGV. The CDR3 length is 16 residues. CDR3 loop: CASSLVFGELSDTQYF. The CDR3 DNA follows: TGTGCCAGCAGCTTAGTTTTCGGGGAGTTGTCAGATACGCAGTATTTT. The entire variable domain, with the rest obtained from reference TRBV11-2 and TRBJ2-3, is as follows: EAGVAQSPRYKIIEKRQSVAFWCNPISGHATLYWYQQILGQGPKLLIQFQNNGVVDDSQLPKDRFSAERLKGVDSTLKIQPAKLEDSAVYLCASSLVFGELSDTQYFGPGTRLTVL.

The rearrangement links TRBV5-1 to TRBJ2-7; 8 positions match TRBD1. The V and J ends lost 5 bases and 6 bases, in that order; junction bases with no gene match: 13. Per the germline V gene, CDR1 is SGHRS and CDR2 is YFSETQ. The CDR3 spans 15 residues. CDR3: CASSIPGQANIEQYF. In DNA form, the CDR3 reads TGCGCCAGCAGTATACCGGGACAGGCGAATATCGAGCAGTACTTC.

This clone occurred a few times. The chain links TRBV6-5 to TRBJ2-3; 7 bases align to TRBD1. Germline V gives CDR1 MNHEY, CDR2 SVGAGI. The length of the CDR3 is 14 residues. Germline trimming cut 7 bases from V and 4 bases from J; bases unmatched to any gene: 8. CDR3 sequence reads: CASTRTGVSDTQYF. As DNA, the CDR3 is TGTGCCAGCACCAGAACAGGGGTGTCAGATACGCAGTATTTT.

The chain joins TRBV7-9 to TRBJ2-6; possible D gene TRBD1, 5 bases. CDR3 length: 13 amino acids. Germline V lookup: CDR1 SEHNR, CDR2 FQNEAQ (reference sequence). V was clipped by 8 bases and J by 4 bases, with 9 bases between them. Written as DNA, the CDR3 is TGTGCCAGCTCCAGGGCCGGGGCCAACGTCCTGACTTTC. Its protein is CASSRAGANVLTF.

This clone was seen only a few times. The V gene is TRBV5-1, the J gene TRBJ2-2; the match to TRBD1 covers 8 bases. Germline values: CDR1 SGHRS, CDR2 YFSETQ. The CDR3 runs 14 residues. V dropped 5 bases and J dropped 7; count of bases not matched to a gene: 7. The CDR3 DNA sequence: TGCGCCAGCAGGGGACAGGAACTCGGCGGGGAGCTGTTTTTT. Its translation: CASRGQELGGELFF.

The chain couples TRBV28 to TRBJ1-4, with D hard to call. V lost 1 base to trimming and J lost 8 bases, with 11 bases between them. The germline CDR1 and CDR2 sequences are MDHEN and SYDVKM. The CDR3 length is 14 residues. CDR3 coding DNA: TGTGCCAGCAGTTTATCCCCGGAGACCGAAAAACTGTTTTTT. The encoded protein is CASSLSPETEKLFF.